Listed below are T cell receptor beta chains from one sample, sequenced in a study of blood T cell repertoires in COVID-19. Clones were sequenced by immunoSEQ multiplex PCR, and TCRdb holds only the in-frame ones, with some missing. The table lists 200,000 or so clones, 85% of them singletons. Sequenced material: peripheral blood. The receptors come from a man in his sixties with COVID-19, enrolled during active disease. Each CDR3 is given with its conserved first and last residue. Fields, in order: J gene, D gene, clone size, V gene, CDR3 DNA, CDR3 protein. D genes are given only for firm matches. Part of the rows lack a size; the others show once, few, many or a class for expanded clones.

>TRBJ2-1|TRBD1|NA|TRBV7-2
TGTGCCAGCAGCTCCTCCGGGACAGTCTACAATGAGCAGTTCTTC
CASSSSGTVYNEQFF
>TRBJ2-2|TRBD1|NA|TRBV29-1
TGCAGCGTTGGATGGCAGGGGGCATCAGGGGAGCTGTTTTTT
CSVGWQGASGELFF
>TRBJ1-5|NA|few|TRBV7-6
TGTGCCAGCAGCTTAGCCTTTGCGGTCCTCCCATCCCTTAGCAATCAGCCCCAGCATTTT
CASSLAFAVLPSLSNQPQHF
>TRBJ2-1|TRBD2|NA|TRBV27
TGTGCCAGCAGTTTCACCAGGACTAGCGGTACCCGAAATGAGCAGTTCTTC
CASSFTRTSGTRNEQFF
>TRBJ1-2|TRBD1|NA|TRBV19
TGTGCCAGTAGTCTACGTGACAGGGTCTATGGCTACACCTTC
CASSLRDRVYGYTF
>TRBJ1-5|NA|NA|TRBV6-4
TGTGCCAGCAGTCCCCTATACGGTCAGCCCCAGCATTTT
CASSPLYGQPQHF
>TRBJ1-3|NA|NA|TRBV5-1
TGCGCCAGCAGCACGGGGTCTGGAAACACCATATATTTT
CASSTGSGNTIYF
>TRBJ2-5|TRBD2|once|TRBV19
TGTGCCAGTAGTACGGGACTAGCGGGAGAAGAGACCCAGTACTTC
CASSTGLAGEETQYF
>TRBJ2-6|TRBD1|NA|TRBV4-1
TGCGCCAGCAGCCAACCACCCCGGACAGGTCCGGGCGTCCTGACTTTC
CASSQPPRTGPGVLTF
>TRBJ1-2|NA|once|TRBV9
TGTGCCAGCAGCGTACTGTTACAGACGACTAACTATGGCTACACCTTC
CASSVLLQTTNYGYTF
>TRBJ1-1|NA|NA|TRBV9
TGTGCCAGCAGCGTATTCGGAGACGGGAACACTGAAGCTTTCTTT
CASSVFGDGNTEAFF
>TRBJ2-1|TRBD1|NA|TRBV3-1/TRBV3-2
TGTGCCAGCAGCTCCGACAGGGGCCCTTGGAATGAGCAGTTCTTC
CASSSDRGPWNEQFF
>TRBJ2-7|NA|once|TRBV4-1
TGCGCCAGCAGCCAAGATCTCGGGGGGCTGATTTACGAGCAGTACTTC
CASSQDLGGLIYEQYF
>TRBJ2-5|TRBD1|NA|TRBV5-1
TGCGCCAGCAGCCTCACGGGGACAGATCACCTTTCGTACCAAGAGACCCAGTACTTC
CASSLTGTDHLSYQETQYF
>TRBJ1-2|TRBD1|NA|TRBV3-1/TRBV3-2
TGTGCCAGCAGCCAAGTTATTTGGGACAGGAAGACTCCAGCGGGCTATGGCTACACCTTC
CASSQVIWDRKTPAGYGYTF
>TRBJ1-5|TRBD1|NA|TRBV9
TGTGCCAGCAGCGTGACCGGGACAGGGGTTCAGCCCCAGCATTTT
CASSVTGTGVQPQHF
>TRBJ2-2|TRBD1|once|TRBV2
TGTGCCAGCAGACGGGACAGCCGGAACACCGGGGAGCTGTTTTTT
CASRRDSRNTGELFF
>TRBJ1-2|TRBD1|NA|TRBV5-4
TGTGCCAGCAGCGTCCGGGACAGGAGGCTGGGCTACACCTTC
CASSVRDRRLGYTF
>TRBJ2-6|TRBD1|few|TRBV27
TGTGCCAGCAGTCCCCGGGACAGGAGTTTCTCTGGGGCCAACGTCCTGACTTTC
CASSPRDRSFSGANVLTF
>TRBJ2-6|NA|NA|TRBV29-1
TGCAGCGTTCAGGGCTCTGGGGCCAACGTCCTGACTTTC
CSVQGSGANVLTF
>TRBJ1-5|TRBD1|NA|TRBV7-8
TGTGCCAGCAGCCCTTGGGACAGGGGAGCCAATCAGCCCCAGCATTTT
CASSPWDRGANQPQHF
>TRBJ1-6|TRBD1|NA|TRBV27
TGTGCCAGCAGTGGATCAGGGGGTAATTCACCCCTCCACTTT
CASSGSGGNSPLHF
>TRBJ1-2|TRBD1|few|TRBV27
TGTGCCAGCAGTTACAGGGGGCAAGGCTACACCTTC
CASSYRGQGYTF
>TRBJ2-7|TRBD1|NA|TRBV28
TGTGCCAGCATGCATTCGACAGGGAGCTCCTACGAGCAGTACTTC
CASMHSTGSSYEQYF
>TRBJ1-1|NA|NA|TRBV7-9
TGTGCCAGCAGCTTAGCGGCTGGGAACACTGAAGCTTTCTTT
CASSLAAGNTEAFF
>TRBJ2-3|TRBD2|few|TRBV30
TGTGCCTGCCTAGGACTAGTGGGCCCCCCTACGCAGTATTTT
CACLGLVGPPTQYF
>TRBJ1-2|NA|once|TRBV10-3
TGTGCCATCAGTGCCCCTTCTAACTATGGCTACACCTTC
CAISAPSNYGYTF
>TRBJ2-7|TRBD1|NA|TRBV6-5
TGTGCCAGCAGTTACCCTCGGGCAGGGGGTCGGTACGAGCAGTACTTC
CASSYPRAGGRYEQYF
>TRBJ1-2|TRBD1|NA|TRBV12-3/TRBV12-4
TGTGCCAGCAGCCCCGGACAGGGGGGCTACACCTTC
CASSPGQGGYTF
>TRBJ1-1|TRBD1|NA|TRBV19
TGTGCCAGTAGTGTAAGACAGGGGTTCCGAATGAACACTGAAGCTTTCTTT
CASSVRQGFRMNTEAFF
>TRBJ1-1|NA|NA|TRBV28
TGTGCCAGCACTAGACCCATGAACACTGAAGCTTTCTTT
CASTRPMNTEAFF
>TRBJ1-4|TRBD1|NA|TRBV28
TGTGCCAGCAGTTTGGGCAGGGGGAGGGAAAAACTGTTTTTT
CASSLGRGREKLFF